This T cell receptor beta chain was identified in a study of response to subunit inactivated influenza vaccine. Study observations and caveats: A suggestion made by the authors is that each seasonal influenza vaccination recruits few new T cells.

Comment on this clonotype: Its matching antigen is unknown.

The CDR3 length is 16 residues. The germline V gene encodes CDR1 ENHRY and CDR2 SYGVKD. Losses at the gene ends were 3 bases for V and 5 bases for J; bases not matched to a gene: 11. TCRdb used MiXCR to reprocess the RT-PCR reads, holding one entry per CDR3 protein. The sample consists of under 500,000 distinct CDR3 sequences, 9.5% to 12% of them appearing once. This TCR was sampled from a man aged 50-60 years who received an inactivated influenza vaccine. The V and J genes are TRBV10-3 and TRBJ2-7; 9 positions match TRBD2. The material was PBMCs from blood, obtained about 40 days after vaccination. The CDR3 nucleotides read TGTGCCATCAGTGAAAGGTGGGGGACTAGCTTCCACGAGCAGTACTTC. Amino acid sequence: CAISERWGTSFHEQYF.